This T cell receptor beta chain originates from a study of blood T cell repertoires in COVID-19. Those enrolled, adults aged roughly 18 to 100 years, came from 25 or so US areas. This clone was detected only once. V dropped 0 bases and J dropped 4 bases, with 4 bases sitting between them. The CDR3 length is 12 residues. Germline lookup yields CDR1 SQVTM and CDR2 ANQGSEA. The method was immunoSEQ multiplex PCR; TCRdb's version includes in-frame clones alone and lacks a portion of them. The profile shows about 380,000 clones, 87% of them singletons. Sequenced sample: PBMCs or T cells enriched from blood (not recorded which). This TCR derives from a man aged 30 to 39 who had recovered from COVID-19. The V gene is TRBV29-1, the J gene TRBJ2-1; D unclear. In DNA, the CDR3 is TGCAGCGTTGAAGATCGGTACAATGAGCAGTTCTTC. Residues: CSVEDRYNEQFF.